These T cell receptor beta chains were read from a single sample in a study of CD8 T cells in Susac syndrome. One entry per CDR3 protein, called by TCRdb with MiXCR from the immunoSEQ multiplex PCR reads. The table shows around 130,000 distinct CDR3 sequences, with roughly 80% occurring only once. What was sequenced was CD8+ T cells from PBMCs. Receptors were obtained from a human donor with multiple sclerosis. CDR3s include the opening cysteine and the closing phenylalanine or tryptophan. The D gene is left open where the match is weak. Clone size is given for some rows only: seen once, a few or many times, or a class if the clone is expanded.

v_gene: TRBV7-9; j_gene: TRBJ2-3; d_gene: -; abundance: -; CDR3aa: CASSRRPGASTDTQYF; CDR3nt: TGTGCCAGCAGTCGCAGGCCGGGGGCTAGCACAGATACGCAGTATTTT
v_gene: TRBV24-1; j_gene: TRBJ1-2; d_gene: -; abundance: -; CDR3aa: CATSGGGQGYGYTF; CDR3nt: TGTGCCACCAGTGGGGGTGGGCAGGGCTATGGCTACACCTTC
v_gene: TRBV27; j_gene: TRBJ2-7; d_gene: TRBD1; abundance: -; CDR3aa: CASSFLRGHNEQYF; CDR3nt: TGTGCCAGCAGTTTCTTGAGGGGGCACAACGAGCAGTACTTC
v_gene: TRBV7-9; j_gene: TRBJ2-2; d_gene: TRBD2; abundance: -; CDR3aa: CASSQRGEAGELFF; CDR3nt: TGTGCCAGCAGCCAGCGGGGGGAAGCCGGGGAGCTGTTTTTT
v_gene: TRBV12-3/TRBV12-4; j_gene: TRBJ2-1; d_gene: TRBD1; abundance: -; CDR3aa: CASSSSDRGDGNEQFF; CDR3nt: TGTGCCAGCAGCTCGTCCGACAGGGGTGACGGAAATGAGCAGTTCTTC
v_gene: TRBV11-3; j_gene: TRBJ2-1; d_gene: TRBD2; abundance: -; CDR3aa: CASSLDSLAGVEQFF; CDR3nt: TGTGCCAGCAGCTTAGATTCACTAGCGGGCGTAGAGCAGTTCTTC
v_gene: TRBV18; j_gene: TRBJ2-5; d_gene: -; abundance: once; CDR3aa: CASSRMNQKSQETQYF; CDR3nt: TGTGCCAGCTCACGAATGAACCAAAAGTCCCAAGAGACCCAGTACTTC
v_gene: TRBV9; j_gene: TRBJ2-3; d_gene: -; abundance: -; CDR3aa: CASSANGVTDTQYF; CDR3nt: TGTGCCAGCAGCGCCAACGGGGTGACAGATACGCAGTATTTT
v_gene: TRBV7-9; j_gene: TRBJ2-1; d_gene: TRBD2; abundance: -; CDR3aa: CASSLGTSGRGEQFF; CDR3nt: TGTGCCAGCAGCTTAGGGACTAGCGGTCGAGGTGAGCAGTTCTTC
v_gene: TRBV13; j_gene: TRBJ2-3; d_gene: TRBD2; abundance: -; CDR3aa: CASSFPSGISTDTQYF; CDR3nt: TGTGCCAGCAGCTTTCCTAGCGGAATTAGCACAGATACGCAGTATTTT
v_gene: TRBV7-9; j_gene: TRBJ2-1; d_gene: -; abundance: -; CDR3aa: CASSDSRTGNEQFF; CDR3nt: TGTGCCAGCAGCGATTCCAGGACGGGTAATGAGCAGTTCTTC
v_gene: TRBV2; j_gene: TRBJ1-1; d_gene: -; abundance: -; CDR3aa: CASSEGPSENTEAFF; CDR3nt: TGTGCCAGCAGTGAAGGTCCTTCGGAAAACACTGAAGCTTTCTTT
v_gene: TRBV5-4; j_gene: TRBJ2-1; d_gene: -; abundance: -; CDR3aa: CASSLESRTRGNEQFF; CDR3nt: TGTGCCAGCAGCTTGGAGTCGCGGACCCGTGGCAATGAGCAGTTCTTC
v_gene: TRBV6-5; j_gene: TRBJ1-6; d_gene: -; abundance: -; CDR3aa: CASSYLQGVQSPLHF; CDR3nt: TGTGCCAGCAGTTACTTACAGGGTGTACAGTCACCCCTCCACTTT
v_gene: TRBV27; j_gene: TRBJ2-3; d_gene: -; abundance: -; CDR3aa: CASTPGAGLADTQYF; CDR3nt: TGTGCCAGCACCCCAGGGGCGGGGCTTGCGGATACGCAGTATTTT
v_gene: TRBV6-4; j_gene: TRBJ2-2; d_gene: TRBD1; abundance: -; CDR3aa: CASSLGTGQPGELFF; CDR3nt: TGTGCCAGCAGTTTGGGGACAGGTCAACCCGGGGAGCTGTTTTTT
v_gene: TRBV9; j_gene: TRBJ2-1; d_gene: TRBD2; abundance: -; CDR3aa: CASSVVPQRENNEQFF; CDR3nt: TGTGCCAGCAGCGTAGTACCCCAGCGGGAGAACAATGAGCAGTTCTTC
v_gene: TRBV28; j_gene: TRBJ2-7; d_gene: -; abundance: -; CDR3aa: CASSLGGRPYEQYF; CDR3nt: TGTGCCAGCAGTTTAGGCGGACGGCCCTACGAGCAGTACTTC
v_gene: TRBV9; j_gene: TRBJ2-1; d_gene: -; abundance: -; CDR3aa: CASSLPPGDEQFF; CDR3nt: TGTGCCAGCAGCCTCCCCCCGGGCGATGAGCAGTTCTTC
v_gene: TRBV7-9; j_gene: TRBJ2-1; d_gene: -; abundance: few; CDR3aa: CASTYQHSYNEQFF; CDR3nt: TGTGCCAGCACATACCAGCACTCCTACAATGAGCAGTTCTTC
v_gene: TRBV4-3; j_gene: TRBJ1-1; d_gene: -; abundance: -; CDR3aa: CASSHSRVLNTEAFF; CDR3nt: TGCGCCAGCAGCCATTCCAGGGTCCTGAACACTGAAGCTTTCTTT
v_gene: TRBV30; j_gene: TRBJ1-2; d_gene: -; abundance: -; CDR3aa: CAWSEGLGYTF; CDR3nt: TGTGCCTGGAGTGAAGGGCTTGGCTACACCTTC
v_gene: TRBV7-9; j_gene: TRBJ2-5; d_gene: -; abundance: once; CDR3aa: CASSSVSRETQYF; CDR3nt: TGTGCCAGCAGCTCTGTTTCTCGCGAGACCCAGTACTTC
v_gene: TRBV28; j_gene: TRBJ2-2; d_gene: -; abundance: -; CDR3aa: CASSLQGGTGELFF; CDR3nt: TGTGCCAGCAGTTTGCAGGGCGGGACCGGGGAGCTGTTTTTT
v_gene: TRBV6-1; j_gene: TRBJ1-5; d_gene: TRBD1; abundance: -; CDR3aa: CASSWTGSNQPQHF; CDR3nt: TGTGCCAGCAGTTGGACAGGGAGCAATCAGCCCCAGCATTTT
v_gene: TRBV6-4; j_gene: TRBJ1-2; d_gene: -; abundance: -; CDR3aa: CASSEEVDSGYGYTF; CDR3nt: TGTGCCAGCAGTGAAGAGGTCGATTCCGGCTATGGCTACACCTTC